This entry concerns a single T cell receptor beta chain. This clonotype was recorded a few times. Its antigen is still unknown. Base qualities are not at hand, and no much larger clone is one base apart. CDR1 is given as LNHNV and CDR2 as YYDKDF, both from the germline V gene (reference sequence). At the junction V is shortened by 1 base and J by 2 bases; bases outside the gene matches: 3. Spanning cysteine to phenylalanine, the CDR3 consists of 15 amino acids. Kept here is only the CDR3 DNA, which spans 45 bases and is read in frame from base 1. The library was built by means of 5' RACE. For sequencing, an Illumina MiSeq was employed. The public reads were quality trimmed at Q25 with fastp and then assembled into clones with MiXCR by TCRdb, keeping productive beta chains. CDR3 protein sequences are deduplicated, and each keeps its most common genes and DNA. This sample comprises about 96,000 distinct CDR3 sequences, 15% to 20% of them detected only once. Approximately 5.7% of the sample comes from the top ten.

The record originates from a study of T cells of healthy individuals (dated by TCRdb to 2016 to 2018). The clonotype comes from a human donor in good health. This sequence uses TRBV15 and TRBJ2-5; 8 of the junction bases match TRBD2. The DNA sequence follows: TGTGCCACCAGCAGAGTGAAGCGGGGGCAAGAGACCCAGTACTTC. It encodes CATSRVKRGQETQYF.